This record concerns one T cell receptor beta chain sequence. Its specificity is unknown. These data originate in a study of Ad26.COV2.S vaccination and SARS-CoV-2 variants. Background on the study: Intramuscular Ad26.COV2.S doses were given once or twice, 56 days apart.

Described treatment: approximately 18 received Ad26.COV2.S at low or high dose, single or two shots; about 5 received placebo; per-sample allocation not given. Specimens were obtained on day 63 following the first vaccine or placebo injection. Assay used: immunoSEQ multiplex PCR; TCRdb lists only in-frame clones, some missing. The repertoire holds hundreds of thousands of clones, with more than 80% as singletons. Study findings and constraints: Non-spike TCR breadth showed similarity between vaccine and placebo recipients.

The specimen was peripheral blood, collected in a trial of Ad26.COV2.S vaccine versus placebo. The receptor was derived from a person between 18 and 65 years old who received the Ad26.COV2.S COVID-19 vaccine or a placebo.

For the CDR3, the DNA is TGTGCCAGCAGCGGGACACGAGAAGCTTTCTTT. Its translation: CASSGTREAFF. The chain joins TRBV12-3 or TRBV12-4 to TRBJ1-1; D might be TRBD1 (6 bases). The CDR3 length is 11 residues. Trimming pared 6 bases from V and 8 bases from J, leaving 10 bases between.